Following are 10 T cell receptor beta chains from one sample sequenced in a study of CD8 T cells in Susac syndrome. Roughly 0.5 to 1 ug RNA was reverse transcribed with random hexamers. A single record per CDR3 protein comes from TCRdb applying MiXCR to the immunoSEQ multiplex PCR reads. The repertoire holds approximately 270,000 distinct CDR3 sequences, about 93% seen once, with 0.07% to 0.09% in the top ten. The sequenced sample consisted of CD4+ T cells from PBMCs. The receptors stem from a human donor with multiple sclerosis.

The gene calls are TRBV2 and TRBJ1-4; unclear D gene. The CDR3 covers 14 residues. V was clipped by 6 bases and J by 3 bases, with 11 bases between them. Germline V gives CDR1 SNHLY, CDR2 FYNNEI. The CDR3 loop reads CASSRRVANEKLFF. DNA for the CDR3: TGTGCCAGCAGCCGTCGAGTGGCTAATGAAAAACTGTTTTTT.

The chain couples TRBV7-8 to TRBJ2-1, with a weak D call TRBD2 (5 bases). The ends were cut back, 6 bases at V and 10 bases at J, with 13 bases in the middle. Germline loops: CDR1 SGHVS, CDR2 FQNEAQ. CDR3 length: 12 amino acids. The CDR3 protein is CASRPRSGEQFF. DNA of the CDR3: TGTGCCAGCAGACCACGAAGCGGAGAGCAGTTCTTC.

The chain recombines TRBV5-1 with TRBJ1-2; 8 nucleotides match TRBD1. Germline V gene lookup returns CDR1 SGHRS and CDR2 YFSETQ. With V trimmed by 2 bases and J by 5 bases, 8 bases remained unmatched. The CDR3 runs 15 residues. The DNA of the CDR3 is TGCGCCAGCAGCTTATCGTCAGGGGGCGATTATGGCTACACCTTC. This sequence encodes CASSLSSGGDYGYTF. The whole variable domain, filled in from reference TRBV5-1 and TRBJ1-2, reads KAGVTQTPRYLIKTRGQQVTLSCSPISGHRSVSWYQQTPGQGLQFLFEYFSETQRNKGNFPGRFSGRQFSNSRSEMNVSTLELGDSALYLCASSLSSGGDYGYTFGSGTRLTVV.

This rearrangement joins TRBV5-1 to TRBJ2-5; 7 nucleotides match TRBD1. In germline, CDR1 is SGHRS, CDR2 YFSETQ. Unmatched junction bases numbered 1, after V lost 0 bases and J lost 2 bases. The CDR3 loop spans 14 amino acids. CDR3 amino acids: CASSLDRGQETQYF. The CDR3 DNA is TGCGCCAGCAGCTTGGACAGGGGTCAAGAGACCCAGTACTTC.

The chain carries TRBV9 and TRBJ2-3; TRBD1 might be the D (6 bases). This CDR3 is built from 18 residues. V gave up 4 bases and J gave up 1 base, with 22 bases separating them. Germline values: CDR1 SGDLS, CDR2 YYNGEE. The CDR3 sequence: CASSSTGLGVGRTDTQYF. CDR3 coding DNA: TGTGCCAGCAGCTCGACAGGTCTAGGGGTGGGTCGCACAGATACGCAGTATTTT.

This sequence joins TRBV5-1 and TRBJ1-3; D may be TRBD1 (6 bases). Trimming took off 0 bases at V and 3 bases at J, with 10 bases between the two ends. The CDR3 has 15 amino acids. Germline CDR1 is SGHRS and CDR2 is YFSETQ. DNA for the CDR3: TGCGCCAGCAGCTTGGGGGGGCTTATTGGAAACACCATATATTTT. As protein: CASSLGGLIGNTIYF.

The V call is TRBV7-2, the J call TRBJ2-7; D unresolved. Germline CDR1 and CDR2: SGHTA and FQGNSA. V dropped 1 base and J dropped 0 bases, with 7 bases sitting between them. The CDR3 runs 14 residues. The CDR3 DNA reads TGTGCCAGCAGCTTAGACTACCTCTCCTACGAGCAGTACGTC. Amino acids: CASSLDYLSYEQYV.

This clonotype was detected only once. The genes are TRBV28 and TRBJ2-6, with D unresolved. V was pared by 5 bases and J by 0 bases, with 8 bases between. This CDR3 is 15 amino acids long. Germline V lookup: CDR1 MDHEN, CDR2 SYDVKM. CDR3 in amino acids: CASSTGSSGANVLTF. As DNA, the CDR3 is TGTGCCAGCAGTACTGGAAGCTCTGGGGCCAACGTCCTGACTTTC.

The CDR3 DNA is TGCGCCAGCAGCCGGACTAGGCCTTCCCAAGAGACCCAGTACTTC. Encoded protein: CASSRTRPSQETQYF. The chain is built from TRBV5-1 and TRBJ2-5; 7 bases agree with TRBD2. The V segment lost 4 bases and the J segment 1 base; nucleotides outside the gene matches: 7. The CDR3 is 15 residues long. Germline lookup yields CDR1 SGHRS and CDR2 YFSETQ.

V usage is TRBV5-1 and J usage is TRBJ1-6, with 8 bases matching TRBD1. Germline-derived CDR1 and CDR2 are SGHRS and YFSETQ. J lost 10 bases, V lost 5 bases, and 8 bases had no gene match. The CDR3 spans 14 residues. Here the CDR3 DNA reads TGCGCCAGCAGGGTCGGACAGGGAGAATCACCCCTCCACTTT. This gives the protein CASRVGQGESPLHF.